This TCR beta chain was sequenced for a study of control samples from healthy donors and cancer patients. Only in-frame clones appear in the TCRdb table, and some are missing; sequencing was by immunoSEQ multiplex PCR. The data show about 170,000 clones, with 93% seen just once and roughly 4.3% held by the top ten. The clonotype was recovered from a woman in her sixties in good health. The sample was blood.

Written as DNA, the CDR3 is TGTGCCAGCATCCTCCGATCCAACACAGGGGGCACTGAAGCTTTCTTT. Its translation is CASILRSNTGGTEAFF. The chain is built from TRBV5-4 and TRBJ1-1; 8 nucleotides agree with TRBD1. CDR1 is SGHNT, CDR2 YYREEE, per germline (reference sequence). After removal of 6 bases from V and 4 bases from J, the junction contained 14 bases not matched to a gene. This CDR3 comprises 16 residues.